The clone carrying this TCR beta chain has ten or more counts. The target antigen is unknown. Those donors who had ophthalmopathy presented with moderate-to-severe activity, a CAS of ≥3, a NOSPECS of ≥4 and a duration under 3 months. Clinical symptoms and serum thyroxine were used for diagnosis; TRAb, thyroid ultrasound and orbital computed tomography were also relied on. The entry originates in a study of Graves' ophthalmopathy and Graves' hyperthyroidism. CDR3 size: 17 residues. The germline CDR1 and CDR2 sequences are MNHEY and SVGEGT. The germline V and J ends were trimmed by 0 bases and 3 bases, with 15 bases remaining between them. Study results and limitations: In predicting ophthalmopathy progression, the model reached 70.59% sensitivity and 72% to 85% specificity. In blood appeared most of the expanded thyroid clonotypes whose frequency exceeded 0.001.

RNA served as the template for amplifying TCR beta CDR3 regions. HTBI primers primed a first-round RT-PCR, and a second-round multiplex PCR followed. Each CDR3 protein is one row after TCRdb ran MiXCR on the multiplex PCR reads. The table records approximately 210,000 distinct CDR3 sequences, 20% to 25% of them present only once. Sequencing input: peripheral blood. The source of this sequence is a woman in her 50s with Graves' ophthalmopathy. The V gene is TRBV6-2 or TRBV6-3, the J gene TRBJ1-5, with D perhaps TRBD1 (6 bases). The DNA for the CDR3 is TGTGCCAGCAGTTACTCTCAGTACAGGGAACCCAATCAGCCCCAGCATTTT. It encodes CASSYSQYREPNQPQHF.